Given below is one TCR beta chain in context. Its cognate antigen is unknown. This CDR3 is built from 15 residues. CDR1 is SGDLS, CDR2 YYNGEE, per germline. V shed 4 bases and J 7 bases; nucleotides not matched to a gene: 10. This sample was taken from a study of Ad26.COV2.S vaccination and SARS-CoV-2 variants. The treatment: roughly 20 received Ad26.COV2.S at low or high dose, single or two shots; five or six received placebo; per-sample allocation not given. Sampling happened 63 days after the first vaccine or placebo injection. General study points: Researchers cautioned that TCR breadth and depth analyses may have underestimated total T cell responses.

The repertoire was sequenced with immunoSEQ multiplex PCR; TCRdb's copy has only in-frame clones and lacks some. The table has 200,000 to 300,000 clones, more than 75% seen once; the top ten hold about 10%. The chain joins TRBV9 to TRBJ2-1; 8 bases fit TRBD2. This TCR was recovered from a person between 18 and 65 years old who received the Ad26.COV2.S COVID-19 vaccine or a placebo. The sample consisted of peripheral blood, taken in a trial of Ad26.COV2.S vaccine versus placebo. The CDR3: CASSPRERERNEQFF. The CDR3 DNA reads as TGTGCCAGCAGCCCCCGCGAGCGGGAGAGGAATGAGCAGTTCTTC.